One and the same sample provided the 13 T cell receptor beta chains below, sequenced in a study of shared clonotypes between healthy human individuals. TCRdb keeps only in-frame clones here, not all; method: immunoSEQ multiplex PCR. The table includes about 2.5 million clones, about nine tenths detected once. What was sequenced was naive CD4+ T cells from PBMCs. This sample's subset: CD45RA+ positively selected. All receptors derive from a man aged 18 to 30 in good health. Some clones in this sample may be carry-over from other donors' samples.

This chain connects TRBV19 to TRBJ1-3; D ambiguous. This CDR3 is built from 15 residues. Germline V gene data show CDR1 as LNHDA and CDR2 as SQIVND (reference sequence). V lost 3 bases and J 0 bases, leaving 9 bases between the germline ends. CDR3 residues: CASSIRRSSGNTIYF. CDR3 coding DNA: TGTGCCAGTAGTATCCGCCGTAGCTCTGGAAACACCATATATTTT.

This clone occurred a few times. The V and J genes are TRBV7-2 and TRBJ1-5; D gene ambiguous. The CDR3 length is 13 residues. CDR1 SGHTA and CDR2 FQGNSA come from the germline V gene. Trimming removed 5 bases from V and 6 bases from J, with 11 bases in between. The DNA for the CDR3 is TGTGCCAGCAGCCCGGGATTCCCTCAGCCCCAGCATTTT. It specifies CASSPGFPQPQHF.

This clone was picked up a small number of times. This chain connects TRBV25-1 to TRBJ1-1; D is unresolved. CDR1 is MGHDK, CDR2 SYGVNS, per germline. The CDR3 has 14 amino acids. The V and J ends lost 3 bases and 1 base respectively, with 9 bases between them. The CDR3 region has the DNA TGTGCCAGCAGTGATAGCGTGGGGAACACTGAAGCTTTCTTT. The encoded protein is CASSDSVGNTEAFF.

Comments on this clone: The same CDR3 also results from other DNA sequences found in this sample. The J gene is TRBJ2-5, the V gene TRBV5-1; 15 bases agree with TRBD2. Germline loops: CDR1 SGHRS, CDR2 YFSETQ. The CDR3 contains 16 residues. With 3 bases clipped from V and 2 bases from J, the junction kept 2 bases outside the gene matches. CDR3 nucleotides: TGCGCCAGCAGCTCGGGACTAGCGGGGGGACAAGAGACCCAGTACTTC. This gives the protein CASSSGLAGGQETQYF.

This clone has only one observation. The chain is built from TRBV12-2 and TRBJ2-2; no DNA check was done on the table's D call, TRBD2. TRBV12-2 is a documented pseudogene. CDR3 length: 15 residues. The CDR3 spells CASRSRPRSGRELFF. The DNA of the CDR3 is TGTGCAAGTCGCTCTCGCCCCCGGAGCGGCCGGGAGCTGTTTTTT.

The chain recombines TRBV6-1 with TRBJ2-3; D uncertain. CDR3 length: 15 residues. Trimming stripped 10 bases from V and 2 bases from J, with 19 bases between. Germline V lookup: CDR1 MNHNS, CDR2 SASEGT. DNA of the CDR3: TGTGCCACCTCCGGGTTATCTCAGCACACAGATACGCAGTATTTT. Its protein is CATSGLSQHTDTQYF.

The rearrangement joins TRBV27 to TRBJ2-3; TRBD2 matches 14 bases. V lost 5 bases to trimming and J lost 4 bases; unmatched junction nucleotides: 8. Germline CDR1 MNHEY, CDR2 SMNVEV (reference sequence). This CDR3 has 17 amino acids. CDR3 DNA: TGTGCCAGCAGTACTCGGACTAGCGGGAGGCATCCAGATACGCAGTATTTT. It encodes CASSTRTSGRHPDTQYF.

The chain is built from TRBV18 and TRBJ2-5, with 7 bases matching TRBD2. The CDR3 runs 14 residues. Germline V gives CDR1 KGHSH, CDR2 LQKENI. J was trimmed by 5 bases and V by 3 bases; bases with no gene match: 6. In DNA form, the CDR3 reads TGTGCCAGCTCACCTCCACTAGCGTTGGAGACCCAGTACTTC. It specifies CASSPPLALETQYF.

The chain couples TRBV11-2 to TRBJ1-3, with D maybe TRBD1 (5 bases). The CDR3 runs 13 residues. Germline assignment: CDR1 SGHAT and CDR2 FQNNGV. V was clipped by 6 bases and J by 4 bases, with 10 bases between them. The CDR3 DNA sequence: TGTGCCAGCAGTCAGGGAGGCGGAAACACCATATATTTT. As protein: CASSQGGGNTIYF.

This clone was observed a single time. This chain links TRBV20-1 with TRBJ2-3, with D uncertain. Trimming removed 3 bases at V and 10 bases at J, with 11 bases between. CDR1 DFQATT and CDR2 SNEGSKA come from the germline V gene (reference sequence). The CDR3 length is 11 residues. CDR3 DNA: TGCAGTGCTAGTACATACAACGCGCAGTATTTT. The encoded protein is CSASTYNAQYF.

This clone has just a few counts. This chain uses TRBV25-1 with TRBJ1-1, with 9 bases lining up with TRBD1. Germline assignment: CDR1 MGHDK and CDR2 SYGVNS. This CDR3 is built from 14 residues. The J segment lost 4 bases and the V segment lost 4 bases, leaving 4 bases of the junction unmatched. The CDR3 is CASSGDRDSTEAFF. The CDR3 bases are TGTGCCAGCAGTGGGGACAGGGATAGCACTGAAGCTTTCTTT. The full variable domain, completed using reference TRBV25-1 and TRBJ1-1, is EADIYQTPRYLVIGTGKKITLECSQTMGHDKMYWYQQDPGMELHLIHYSYGVNSTEKGDLSSESTVSRIRTEHFPLTLESARPSHTSQYLCASSGDRDSTEAFFGQGTRLTVV.

This chain's CDR3 is CASSTGLAGGADTQYF. Here the CDR3 DNA reads TGTGCCAGCAGCACGGGACTAGCGGGAGGCGCAGATACGCAGTATTTT. V is TRBV7-3 and J is TRBJ2-3, with TRBD2 matching over 15 bases. Germline loops: CDR1 SGHTA, CDR2 FQGTGA. The CDR3 spans 16 residues. V lost 5 bases to trimming and J lost 4 bases; unmatched junction nucleotides: 4.

The CDR3 loop reads CASSHRRPETYTGELFF. The CDR3 DNA follows: TGTGCCAGCAGCCATCGTCGACCCGAAACTTACACCGGGGAGCTGTTTTTT. The V and J genes are TRBV14 and TRBJ2-2, with D uncertain. This CDR3 has 17 residues. Germline assignment: CDR1 SGHDN and CDR2 FVKESK. The V gene lost 3 bases and the J gene lost 3 bases, with 17 bases spanning the gap.